Sequencing of this T cell receptor beta chain was carried out in a study of identical twins. This clonotype was counted between two and nine times. Antigen unknown. A universal primer site was created by template switching, with the cDNA bearing unique molecular identifiers. TCRdb reprocessed the 5' RACE reads with MiXCR, giving one entry per CDR3 protein. The sample holds fewer than 350,000 distinct CDR3 sequences, approximately 8.5% seen once. General study points: Twin-shared out-of-frame alpha sequences showed excess low generation probability. Fewer insertions characterized abundant cord blood beta clonotypes, whereas memory repertoires showed none. It was out-of-frame TCR alpha sharing in monozygotic twins that models underestimated.

The data were also submitted as part of a second study, on yellow fever vaccine responses in identical twins.

The clonotype comes from a woman in her late teens or twenties in good health. Sequencing was done on a sample of memory (CD45RO+) T cells sorted from blood.

The CDR3 region is CASSGGRGLFF. CDR3 nucleotide sequence: TGTGCCAGTAGCGGGGGGCGCGGACTGTTTTTT. The chain has TRBV19 and TRBJ1-4; D might be TRBD1 (6 bases). This CDR3 is built from 11 residues. Germline values: CDR1 LNHDA, CDR2 SQIVND (reference sequence). The V end lost 6 bases, the J end lost 13 bases, and 12 bases lay between the germline ends. The entire variable domain, with the rest obtained from reference TRBV19 and TRBJ1-4, is as follows: DGGITQSPKYLFRKEGQNVTLSCEQNLNHDAMYWYRQDPGQGLRLIYYSQIVNDFQKGDIAEGYSVSREKKESFPLTVTSAQKNPTAFYLCASSGGRGLFFGSGTQLSVL.